The entry below describes one TCR beta chain. What it binds is not known. The CDR3 length is 14 residues. Per germline, CDR1 ENHRY and CDR2 SYGVKD. V lost 7 bases to trimming and J lost 4 bases; unmatched junction nucleotides: 8. The donors gave bone marrow, and they were healthy. This record belongs to a study of cytomegalovirus exposure and HLA in healthy donors. As for the study in general: About 79 million unique TCRs from HLA-typed donors were held in an early data release.

The PCR contained 60 Vbeta and 13 Jbeta primers. The repertoire was sequenced with immunoSEQ multiplex PCR; TCRdb's copy has only in-frame clones and lacks some. There are about 170,000 clones in the sample; approximately 84% occur only once, and approximately 4.1% lies in the top ten. Study-level results: TCR sequences were mostly rare, though some public TCRs occurred in many donors.

The origin of this receptor is a woman in her forties or fifties in good health and CMV-seropositive. The chain couples TRBV10-3 to TRBJ1-2, with TRBD1 matching over 8 bases. What was sequenced was PBMCs. CDR3 sequence: CAITPGQGSYGYTF. In nucleotides, the CDR3 is TGTGCCATCACCCCAGGACAGGGAAGCTATGGCTACACCTTC.